Shown below are 7 T cell receptor beta chains from a single sample sequenced in a study of Graves' ophthalmopathy and Graves' hyperthyroidism. RNA transcripts provided the template for amplifying TCR beta CDR3 regions. Following a first-round RT-PCR that used HTBI primers, a second-round multiplex PCR was carried out. Using its own MiXCR run on the multiplex PCR reads, TCRdb lists one record per CDR3 protein. Here the sample spans 230,000 or so distinct CDR3 sequences, 45% to 55% being singletons. Source material: peripheral blood. These receptors were collected from an adult man with Graves' ophthalmopathy.

Comments on this clonotype: A much bigger clone sits one base away, suggesting this may be a read error. The chain carries TRBV24-1 and TRBJ2-5, with D unresolved. The ends were cut back, 4 bases at V and 5 bases at J, with 10 bases in the middle. The germline gives CDR1 KGHDR, CDR2 SFDVKD. The CDR3 has 13 amino acids. CDR3 in DNA: TGTGCCACCAGTGAGTCGGTACCGGAGACCCAGTACTTC. This translates into CATSESVPETQYF.

This clonotype appeared many times. The chain carries TRBV10-3 and TRBJ1-6, with D possibly TRBD1 on 6 matching bases. CDR3 length: 15 amino acids. Germline V gene sequence: CDR1 ENHRY, CDR2 SYGVKD. V dropped 3 bases and J dropped 10 bases, with 16 bases sitting between them. The CDR3 is CAISDSGGRRSPLHF. Written as DNA, the CDR3 is TGTGCCATCAGTGACTCGGGGGGGCGCAGGTCACCCCTCCACTTT.

CDR3: CASSQAMTESYEQYF. In DNA form, the CDR3 reads TGTGCCAGCAGCCAAGCTATGACCGAGTCCTACGAGCAGTACTTC. The rearrangement links TRBV4-2 to TRBJ2-7; no firm D call. The V end lost 1 base, the J end lost 1 base, and 11 bases lay between the germline ends. The germline CDR1 and CDR2 sequences are LGHNA and YNFKEQ. The CDR3 has 15 amino acids.

This clonotype was recorded only once. The chain recombines TRBV5-1 with TRBJ2-5; D is possibly TRBD1 (6 bases). V lost 2 bases and J 3 bases, leaving 11 bases between the germline ends. Looked up from germline, CDR1 is SGHRS and CDR2 is YFSETQ. This CDR3 spans 14 amino acids. CDR3 nucleotide sequence: TGCGCCAGCAGCTTCGGGGACACTAAAGAGACCCAGTACTTC. It encodes CASSFGDTKETQYF.

Remarks on this clonotype: A much larger clonotype is one base distant, so this may be a read error. V is TRBV7-9 and J is TRBJ2-7; D gene unclear. Trimming left V 9 bases short and J 4 bases short, with 10 bases between. Germline V gives CDR1 SEHNR, CDR2 FQNEAQ (reference sequence). The CDR3 loop spans 11 amino acids. Here the CDR3 reads CARKSSYEQYF. CDR3 bases: TGTGCCAGGAAGAGTTCGTACGAGCAGTACTTC. Supplemented by reference TRBV7-9 and TRBJ2-7, the full variable domain reads DTGVSQNPRHKITKRGQNVTFRCDPISEHNRLYWYRQTLGQGPEFLTYFQNEAQLEKSRLLSDRFSAERPKGSFSTLEIQRTEQGDSAMYLCARKSSYEQYFGPGTRLTVT.

Comments on this clonotype: A junction end diverges from the germline sequence, so it may reflect a read error. The chain carries TRBV12-3 or TRBV12-4 and TRBJ1-1; 12 bases fit TRBD1. This CDR3 is 17 amino acids long. The DNA of the CDR3 is TGTGCCAGCAGGAAGGGACAGGGGGCCCTCATGAACACTGAAGCCTTCTTT. Protein: CASRKGQGALMNTEAFF.

This clonotype occurred a few times. The CDR3 nucleotides read TGCAGTGCCGAGCCGGGGAGGAACACCATATATTTT. The encoded protein is CSAEPGRNTIYF. The genes are TRBV20-1 and TRBJ1-3; D gene ambiguous. This CDR3 has 12 amino acids. The germline CDR1 and CDR2 sequences are DFQATT and SNEGSKA (reference sequence). V dropped 6 bases and J dropped 7 bases, with 13 bases sitting between them.